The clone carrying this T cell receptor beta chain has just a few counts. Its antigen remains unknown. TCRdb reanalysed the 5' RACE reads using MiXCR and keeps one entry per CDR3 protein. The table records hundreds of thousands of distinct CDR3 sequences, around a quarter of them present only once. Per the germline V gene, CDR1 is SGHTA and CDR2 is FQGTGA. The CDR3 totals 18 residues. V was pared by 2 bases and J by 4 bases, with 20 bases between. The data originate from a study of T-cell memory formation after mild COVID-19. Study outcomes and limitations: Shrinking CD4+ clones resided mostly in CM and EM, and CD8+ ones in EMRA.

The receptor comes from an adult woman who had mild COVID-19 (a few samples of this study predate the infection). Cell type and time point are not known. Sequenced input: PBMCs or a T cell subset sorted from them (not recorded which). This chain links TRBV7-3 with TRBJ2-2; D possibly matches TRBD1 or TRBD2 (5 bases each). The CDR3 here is CASSLRGPRGRSTGELFF. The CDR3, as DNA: TGTGCCAGCAGCTTACGGGGCCCTCGGGGACGGTCCACCGGGGAGCTGTTTTTT.